This T cell receptor beta chain was sequenced during a study of STAT5B mutations in CD4+ large granular lymphocyte leukemia. Whole-study results and caveats: Top patient clones used TRBV06 genes more often: 8/27 versus 2/35 in controls.

Comment on this clone: Its antigen is as yet unknown.

Trimming took 2 bases from V and 1 from J; bases not matched to a gene: 10. This CDR3 is 18 amino acids long. Germline values: CDR1 SGHRS, CDR2 YFSETQ. In the authors' workflow: Productive clonotypes were detectable down to 2.59 x 10-5 frequency. The assay was immunoSEQ multiplex PCR, and TCRdb's table has in-frame clones only and misses some. D and trimming come from the DNA, and the V and J calls and clone size come from that table. The sample carries approximately 52,000 clones, 60% to 75% recorded once. The specimen sequenced was CD4+ T cells from blood buffy coats. The receptor's source is a human donor in good health. This chain uses TRBV5-1 with TRBJ1-3, with 9 bases aligning to TRBD1. The CDR3 here is CASSFNGQGTRSGNTIYF. The CDR3 nucleotides read TGCGCCAGCAGCTTCAATGGACAGGGGACGAGGTCTGGAAACACCATATATTTT. Combining the CDR3 with reference TRBV5-1 and TRBJ1-3 gives the whole variable domain KAGVTQTPRYLIKTRGQQVTLSCSPISGHRSVSWYQQTPGQGLQFLFEYFSETQRNKGNFPGRFSGRQFSNSRSEMNVSTLELGDSALYLCASSFNGQGTRSGNTIYFGEGSWLTVV.